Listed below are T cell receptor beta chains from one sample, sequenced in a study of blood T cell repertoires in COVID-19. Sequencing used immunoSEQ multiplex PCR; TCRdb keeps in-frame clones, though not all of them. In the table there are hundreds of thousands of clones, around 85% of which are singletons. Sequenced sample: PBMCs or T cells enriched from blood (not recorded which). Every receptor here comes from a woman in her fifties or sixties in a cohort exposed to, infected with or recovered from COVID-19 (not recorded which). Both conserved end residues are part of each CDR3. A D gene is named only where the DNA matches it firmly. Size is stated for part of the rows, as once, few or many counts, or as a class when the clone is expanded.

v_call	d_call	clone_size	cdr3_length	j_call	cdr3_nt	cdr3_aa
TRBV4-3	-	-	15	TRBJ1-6	TGCGCCAGCAGCCAGCGGACAGCCTATAATTCACCCCTCCACTTT	CASSQRTAYNSPLHF
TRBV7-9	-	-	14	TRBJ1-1	TGTGCCAGCACTCAAAGCGGGGGTTGGACTGAAGCTTTCTTT	CASTQSGGWTEAFF
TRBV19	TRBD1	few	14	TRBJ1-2	TGTGCCAGTAGTATATCTACAGGGGGATATGGCTACACCTTC	CASSISTGGYGYTF
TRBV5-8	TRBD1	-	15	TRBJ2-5	TGTGCCAGCAGCTTGTCCCGACAGGGCCAAGAGACCCAGTACTTC	CASSLSRQGQETQYF
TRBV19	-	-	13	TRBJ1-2	TGTGCCAGTAGCATCGACAGCCTCTATGGCTACACCTTC	CASSIDSLYGYTF
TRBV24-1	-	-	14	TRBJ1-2	TGTGCCACCAGTGATAACGTTATCGGCTATGGCTACACCTTC	CATSDNVIGYGYTF
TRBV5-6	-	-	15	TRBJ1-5	TGTGCCAGCAGCTTGCCACAGGGAAAGGATCAGCCCCAGCATTTT	CASSLPQGKDQPQHF
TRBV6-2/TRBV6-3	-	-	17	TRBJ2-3	TGTGCCAGCAGTTACCTACGCGGGGGCCGGAGCACAGATACGCAGTATTTT	CASSYLRGGRSTDTQYF
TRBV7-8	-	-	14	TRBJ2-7	TGTGCCAGCAGCTTAGTACCAGGGGTATACGAGCAGTACTTC	CASSLVPGVYEQYF
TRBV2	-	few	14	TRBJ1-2	TGTGCCAGCAGTGCTATCCTAGAAGGCTATGGCTACACCTTC	CASSAILEGYGYTF
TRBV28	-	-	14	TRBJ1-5	TGTGCCAGCAGTTCAGACAGTCTCAATCAGCCCCAGCATTTT	CASSSDSLNQPQHF
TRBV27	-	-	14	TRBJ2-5	TGTGCCAGCAGTTTACGCAGGGTCGGGGAGACCCAGTACTTC	CASSLRRVGETQYF
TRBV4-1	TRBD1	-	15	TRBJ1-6	TGCGCCAGCAGCCAAGCCGACAGGGAAATTTCACCCCTCCACTTT	CASSQADREISPLHF
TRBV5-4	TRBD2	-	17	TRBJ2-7	TGTGCCAGCAGCTTGGGTGGTGCGGCTAGCGGGGTCTACGAGCAGTACTTC	CASSLGGAASGVYEQYF
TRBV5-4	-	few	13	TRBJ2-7	TGTGCCAGCAGCGCCGACAGACACTACGAGCAGTACTTC	CASSADRHYEQYF
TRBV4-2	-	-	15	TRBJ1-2	TGTGCCAGCAGCCAGGGGGCAGCGTCTAACTATGGCTACACCTTC	CASSQGAASNYGYTF
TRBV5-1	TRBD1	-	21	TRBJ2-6	TGCGCCAGCAGCTTGGTATCCGGGACAGGGGGACCCCACTCTGGGGCCAACGTCCTGACTTTC	CASSLVSGTGGPHSGANVLTF
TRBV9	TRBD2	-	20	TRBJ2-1	TGTGCCAGCAGCCTCGAGCCGGGGGGGACATCACTGAGCTCCTACAATGAGCAGTTCTTC	CASSLEPGGTSLSSYNEQFF
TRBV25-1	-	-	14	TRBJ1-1	TGTGCCAGCAGTGAGAGGGTGTTGGGGACTGAAGCTTTCTTT	CASSERVLGTEAFF
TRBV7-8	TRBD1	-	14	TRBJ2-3	TGTGCCAGCAGCTCAGACAGGGTTCGGGATACGCAGTATTTT	CASSSDRVRDTQYF
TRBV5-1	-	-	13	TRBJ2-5	TGCGCCAGCAGCTTGGGCACGGTGGAGACCCAGTACTTC	CASSLGTVETQYF
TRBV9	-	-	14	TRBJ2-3	TGTGCCAGCAGCGTAGACCGCGGGAAGGATACGCAGTATTTT	CASSVDRGKDTQYF
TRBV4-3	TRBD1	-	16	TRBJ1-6	TGCGCCAGCAGCCAGCGGGACAGCCGGTTATATTCACCCCTCCACTTT	CASSQRDSRLYSPLHF
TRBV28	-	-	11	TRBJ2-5	TGTGCCAGCAGTTCCCTGGAGACCCAGTACTTC	CASSSLETQYF
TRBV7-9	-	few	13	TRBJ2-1	TGTGCCAGCAAAAACTTCTCCTACAATGAGCAGTTCTTC	CASKNFSYNEQFF
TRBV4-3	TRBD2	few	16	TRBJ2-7	TGCGCCAGCAGCCACCTAACTAGCGGGGGACCCTACGAGCAGTACTTC	CASSHLTSGGPYEQYF
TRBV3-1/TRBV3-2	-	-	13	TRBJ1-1	TGTGCCAGCAGCACCCTAGGGAACACTGAAGCTTTCTTT	CASSTLGNTEAFF
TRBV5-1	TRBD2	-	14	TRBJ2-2	TGCGCCAGCAGCCTAGCGGGGTGGGCCGGGGAGCTGTTTTTT	CASSLAGWAGELFF
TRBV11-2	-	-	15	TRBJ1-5	TGTGCCAGCAGCTTAGATCGGGGGTTGGGTCAGCCCCAGCATTTT	CASSLDRGLGQPQHF
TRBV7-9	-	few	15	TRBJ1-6	TGTGCCAGCAGCTTAGGGGGGGTGGTTTATTCACCCCTCCACTTT	CASSLGGVVYSPLHF
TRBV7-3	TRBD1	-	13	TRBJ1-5	TGTGCCAGCAGCCCGGACAGGAATCAGCCCCAGCATTTT	CASSPDRNQPQHF